Listed here is a single T cell receptor beta chain. Using immunoSEQ multiplex PCR, the repertoire was profiled, and TCRdb retains in-frame clones only, with some absent. Of 85,000 to 100,000 clones detected, more than 85% appear once; the ten largest clones hold approximately 7.6%. This sample is drawn from a study of control samples from healthy donors and cancer patients. The CDR3 has 11 residues. The J segment lost 13 bases and the V segment lost 2 bases, leaving 4 bases of the junction unmatched. The germline V gene encodes CDR1 GTSNPN and CDR2 SVGIG (reference sequence). V is TRBV30 and J is TRBJ2-2; 7 bases align to TRBD2. The material sequenced was blood. This TCR came from a man in his late teens or twenties in good health. CDR3 in amino acids: CAWSWGGGLFF. CDR3 DNA: TGTGCCTGGAGTTGGGGGGGAGGGCTGTTTTTT.